A selection of T cell receptor beta chains follows, all from one sample in a study of cytomegalovirus exposure and HLA in healthy donors. Assay: immunoSEQ multiplex PCR; the TCRdb copy retains only in-frame clones and omits some. The sample records over 200,000 clones, roughly 70% being singletons. The material sequenced was PBMCs. The origin of the receptors is a woman in her twenties or thirties in good health and CMV-seronegative. Both conserved end residues are part of each CDR3. A D gene is named only where the DNA matches it firmly. Rows may omit the clone size; those that give it use once, few, many or a size class.

>TRBV9|NA|15|TRBJ2-7|NA
CASSLGYQGSYEQYF
TGTGCCAGCAGCCTCGGGTATCAGGGTAGCTACGAGCAGTACTTC
>TRBV7-9|NA|14|TRBJ1-1|NA
CASTPAGLNTEAFF
TGTGCCAGCACCCCGGCGGGCTTGAACACTGAAGCTTTCTTT
>TRBV6-1|NA|16|TRBJ1-3|NA
CASSARQAPPGNTIYF
TGTGCCAGCAGTGCTCGACAGGCCCCACCTGGAAACACCATATATTTT
>TRBV5-4|NA|12|TRBJ1-2|NA
CASSLERYGYTF
TGTGCCAGCAGCTTGGAGAGGTATGGCTACACCTTC
>TRBV7-9|once|17|TRBJ1-1|TRBD1
CASSPRTGDEGNTEAFF
TGTGCCAGCAGCCCGCGGACAGGGGATGAGGGGAACACTGAAGCTTTCTTT
>TRBV7-9|NA|15|TRBJ1-2|TRBD1
CASSPGQGHNYGYTF
TGTGCCAGCAGCCCTGGACAGGGCCACAACTATGGCTACACCTTC
>TRBV18|once|14|TRBJ2-7|TRBD2
CASSSSSGSYEQYF
TGTGCCAGCTCGTCCTCTAGCGGTTCCTACGAGCAGTACTTC
>TRBV6-5|few|13|TRBJ1-1|NA
CASRGHLNTEAFF
TGTGCCAGCCGAGGACACTTGAACACTGAAGCTTTCTTT
>TRBV7-3|NA|13|TRBJ2-1|TRBD1
CASSLQGAREQFF
TGTGCCAGCAGCTTACAGGGGGCGAGGGAGCAGTTCTTC
>TRBV2|NA|14|TRBJ1-6|NA
CASSVGAGNSPLHF
TGTGCCAGCAGTGTAGGGGCGGGGAATTCACCCCTCCACTTT
>TRBV6-6|few|16|TRBJ2-2|TRBD1
CASSREGGYNTGELFF
TGTGCCAGCAGTAGGGAAGGGGGCTATAACACCGGGGAGCTGTTTTTT
>TRBV11-3|few|15|TRBJ1-1|TRBD1
CASSPNRGQGTEAFF
TGTGCCAGCAGCCCAAACAGGGGGCAAGGCACTGAAGCTTTCTTT
>TRBV11-3|NA|14|TRBJ2-7|TRBD2
CASSLTSGRVEQYF
TGTGCCAGCAGCTTAACTAGCGGGAGGGTTGAGCAGTACTTC
>TRBV11-3|NA|13|TRBJ1-1|NA
CASSLDPGAEAFF
TGTGCCAGCAGCTTAGATCCGGGGGCTGAAGCTTTCTTT
>TRBV6-5|few|12|TRBJ1-1|TRBD1
CASGSQGSEAFF
TGTGCCAGTGGCTCACAGGGGTCTGAAGCTTTCTTT
>TRBV10-3|NA|14|TRBJ2-7|TRBD2
CAISELGGYDEQYF
TGTGCCATCAGTGAGTTGGGGGGGTACGATGAGCAGTACTTC
>TRBV6-1|NA|14|TRBJ1-2|NA
CASSEAPGTHGYTF
TGTGCCAGCAGTGAAGCGCCCGGTACCCATGGCTACACCTTC
>TRBV7-9|NA|14|TRBJ2-1|NA
CASSLEDGQDEQFF
TGTGCCAGCAGCTTAGAGGATGGACAAGATGAGCAGTTCTTC
>TRBV14|NA|14|TRBJ1-2|TRBD1
CASSRNAGGIGYTF
TGTGCCAGCAGCCGAAACGCAGGGGGGATTGGCTACACCTTC
>TRBV6-5|NA|15|TRBJ2-1|TRBD2
CASSFLAGGDNEQFF
TGTGCCAGCAGTTTCCTAGCGGGGGGTGACAATGAGCAGTTCTTC
>TRBV5-1|NA|16|TRBJ2-1|TRBD2
CASSHGLAGVGNEQFF
TGCGCCAGCAGCCACGGACTAGCGGGAGTGGGCAATGAGCAGTTCTTC
>TRBV11-3|few|14|TRBJ1-1|TRBD1
CASSGQGPGTEAFF
TGTGCCAGCAGCGGACAGGGGCCGGGGACTGAAGCTTTCTTT
>TRBV19|NA|14|TRBJ1-1|NA
CASRREGTNTEAFF
TGTGCCAGTAGGCGGGAGGGTACGAACACTGAAGCTTTCTTT
>TRBV11-2|NA|16|TRBJ2-2|NA
CASSPETGQNTGELFF
TGTGCCAGCAGCCCTGAAACAGGACAGAACACCGGGGAGCTGTTTTTT
>TRBV7-9|NA|12|TRBJ1-1|TRBD1
CSGTGVNTEAFF
TGTTCCGGGACAGGGGTGAACACTGAAGCTTTCTTT
>TRBV7-9|few|16|TRBJ1-1|NA
CASSQTQGFMNTEAFF
TGTGCCAGCAGCCAAACACAGGGATTTATGAACACTGAAGCTTTCTTT